The sequence of this TCR beta chain was determined in a study of T-cell reconstitution after alpha-beta-depleted transplantation in children. This clonotype showed up many times. Construction of the TCRbeta library involved unique molecular identifiers. TCRdb fed the PCR reads into MiXCR, producing one record per CDR3 protein. The table records 600,000 to 700,000 distinct CDR3 sequences, approximately 16% of them present only once. With 2 bases removed from V and 0 bases from J, the gap between germline ends came to 8 bases. Germline V gives CDR1 DFQATT, CDR2 SNEGSKA (reference sequence). This CDR3 contains 13 residues.

This specimen consisted of PBMCs from the stem cell graft donor, obtained from the stem cell graft. The source is a human donor who donated a stem cell graft to a child with acute myeloid leukemia. The genes are TRBV20-1 and TRBJ2-7; D unclear. The DNA of the CDR3 is TGCAGTGCTAGACCGGAGAGCTCCTACGAGCAGTACTTC. Its translation is CSARPESSYEQYF.